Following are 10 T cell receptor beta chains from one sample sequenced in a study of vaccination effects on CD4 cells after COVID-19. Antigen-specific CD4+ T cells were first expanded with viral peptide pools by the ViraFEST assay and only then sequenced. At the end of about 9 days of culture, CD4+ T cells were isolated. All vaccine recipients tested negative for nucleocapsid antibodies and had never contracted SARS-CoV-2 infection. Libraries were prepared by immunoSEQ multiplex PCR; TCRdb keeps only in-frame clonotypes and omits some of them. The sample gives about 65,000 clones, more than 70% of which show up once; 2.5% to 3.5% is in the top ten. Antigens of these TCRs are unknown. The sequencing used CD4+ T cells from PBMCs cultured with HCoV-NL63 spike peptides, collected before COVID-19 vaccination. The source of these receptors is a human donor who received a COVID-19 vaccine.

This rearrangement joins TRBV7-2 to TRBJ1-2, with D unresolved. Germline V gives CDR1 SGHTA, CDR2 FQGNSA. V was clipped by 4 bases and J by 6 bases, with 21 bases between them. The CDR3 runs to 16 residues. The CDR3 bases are TGTGCCAGCAGCTCTTCCCTGTTTGGGGAGCTTAATGGCTACACCTTC. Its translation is CASSSSLFGELNGYTF.

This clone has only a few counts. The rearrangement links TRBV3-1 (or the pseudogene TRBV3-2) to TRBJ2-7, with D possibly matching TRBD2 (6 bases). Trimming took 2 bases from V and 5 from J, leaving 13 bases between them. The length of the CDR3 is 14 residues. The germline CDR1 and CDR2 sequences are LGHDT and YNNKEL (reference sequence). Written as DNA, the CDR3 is TGTGCCAGCAGCCAAAACAGAGGAGGGGACGAGCAGTACGTC. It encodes CASSQNRGGDEQYV.

The CDR3 DNA sequence: TGTGCCAGCAGCCAAGACCGAGGGGGTGCGGACACTGAAGCTTTCTTT. Translated, it gives CASSQDRGGADTEAFF. The chain is built from TRBV3-1 (or the pseudogene TRBV3-2) and TRBJ1-1; maybe TRBD1 (6 bases). This CDR3 contains 16 residues. The germline V gene has CDR1 LGHDT and CDR2 YNNKEL (reference sequence). V lost 0 bases, J lost 3 bases, and 14 bases lay in between.

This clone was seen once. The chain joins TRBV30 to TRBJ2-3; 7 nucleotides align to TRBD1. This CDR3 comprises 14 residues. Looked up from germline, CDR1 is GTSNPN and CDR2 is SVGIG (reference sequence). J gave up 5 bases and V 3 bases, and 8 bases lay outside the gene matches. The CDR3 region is CAWRVGRGIDTQYF. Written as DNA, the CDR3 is TGTGCCTGGAGGGTTGGCAGGGGGATAGATACGCAGTATTTT.

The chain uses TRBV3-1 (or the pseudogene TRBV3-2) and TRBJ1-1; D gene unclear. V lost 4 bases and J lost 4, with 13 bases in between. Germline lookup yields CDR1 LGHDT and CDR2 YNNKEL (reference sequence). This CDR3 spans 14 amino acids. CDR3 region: CASSLFEGGTEAFF. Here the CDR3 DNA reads TGTGCCAGCAGCCTTTTCGAGGGTGGCACTGAAGCTTTCTTT.

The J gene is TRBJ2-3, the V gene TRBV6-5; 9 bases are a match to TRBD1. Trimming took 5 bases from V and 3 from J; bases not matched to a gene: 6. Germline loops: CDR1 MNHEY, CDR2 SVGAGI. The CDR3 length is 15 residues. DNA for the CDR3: TGTGCCAGCAGTCGAACAGGGGGCGAAACAGATACGCAGTATTTT. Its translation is CASSRTGGETDTQYF.

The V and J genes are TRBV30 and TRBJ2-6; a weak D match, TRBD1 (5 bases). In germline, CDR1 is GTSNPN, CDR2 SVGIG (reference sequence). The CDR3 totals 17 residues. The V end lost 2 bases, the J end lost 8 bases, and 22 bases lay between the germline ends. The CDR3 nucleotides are TGTGCCTGGAGTCCATACAGGCGTCTGAGTATGACCAACGTCCTGACTTTC. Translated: CAWSPYRRLSMTNVLTF.

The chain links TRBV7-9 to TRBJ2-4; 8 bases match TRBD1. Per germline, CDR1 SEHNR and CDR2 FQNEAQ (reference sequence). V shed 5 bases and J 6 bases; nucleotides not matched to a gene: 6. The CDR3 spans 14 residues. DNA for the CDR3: TGTGCCAGCAGCCGCGGACAGGGAGCAAACATTCAGTACTTC. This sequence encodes CASSRGQGANIQYF.

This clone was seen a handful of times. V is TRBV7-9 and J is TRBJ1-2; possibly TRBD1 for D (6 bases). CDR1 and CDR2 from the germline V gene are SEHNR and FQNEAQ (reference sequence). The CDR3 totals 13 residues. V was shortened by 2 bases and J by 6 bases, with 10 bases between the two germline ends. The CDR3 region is CASSLTGNDGYTF. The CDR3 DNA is TGTGCCAGCAGCTTAACAGGGAATGATGGCTACACCTTC.

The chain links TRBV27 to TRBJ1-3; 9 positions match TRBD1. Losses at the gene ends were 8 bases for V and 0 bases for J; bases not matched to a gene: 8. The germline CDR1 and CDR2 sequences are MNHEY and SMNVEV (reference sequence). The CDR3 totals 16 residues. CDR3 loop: CASGPGTGLSGNTIYF. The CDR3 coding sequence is TGTGCCAGCGGGCCCGGGACAGGGCTCTCTGGAAACACCATATATTTT.